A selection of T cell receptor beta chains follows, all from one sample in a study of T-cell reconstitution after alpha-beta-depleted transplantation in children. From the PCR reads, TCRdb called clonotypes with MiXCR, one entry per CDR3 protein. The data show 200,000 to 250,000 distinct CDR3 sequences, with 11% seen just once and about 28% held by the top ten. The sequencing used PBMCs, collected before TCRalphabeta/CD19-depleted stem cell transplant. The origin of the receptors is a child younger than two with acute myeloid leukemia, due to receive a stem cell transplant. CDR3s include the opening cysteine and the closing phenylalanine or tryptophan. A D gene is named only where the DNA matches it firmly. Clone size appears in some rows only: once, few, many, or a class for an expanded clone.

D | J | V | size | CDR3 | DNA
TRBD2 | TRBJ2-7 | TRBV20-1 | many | CSAAGLAGHSYEQYF | TGCAGTGCCGCTGGACTAGCGGGCCATTCCTACGAGCAGTACTTC
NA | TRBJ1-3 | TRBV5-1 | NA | CASSLDLAGGSAIYF | TGCGCCAGCAGCTTGGACCTTGCCGGGGGATCCGCCATATATTTT
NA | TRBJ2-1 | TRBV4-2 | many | CASSPPRAQVSNEQFF | TGTGCCAGCAGCCCACCCCGGGCCCAAGTATCAAATGAGCAGTTCTTC
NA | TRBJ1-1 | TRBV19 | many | CASLEGGDTEAFF | TGTGCCAGTCTGGAAGGAGGGGACACTGAAGCTTTCTTT
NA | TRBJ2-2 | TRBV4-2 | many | CASSQEPGELFF | TGTGCCAGCAGCCAAGAGCCCGGGGAGCTGTTTTTT
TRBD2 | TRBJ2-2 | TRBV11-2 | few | CASSIAGGPTGELFF | TGTGCCAGCAGCATAGCGGGGGGGCCGACCGGGGAGCTGTTTTTT
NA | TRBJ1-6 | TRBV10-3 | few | CAIKDSFNSPLHF | TGTGCCATCAAGGACAGTTTTAATTCACCCCTCCACTTT
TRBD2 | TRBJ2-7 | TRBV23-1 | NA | CASSQTPSVAGDRNEQYF | TGCGCCAGCAGTCAAACCCCCTCGGTAGCGGGAGATAGGAACGAGCAGTACTTC
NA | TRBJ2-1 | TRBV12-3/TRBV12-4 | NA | CASRLSRVGDNEQFF | TGTGCCAGCAGACTCAGTAGAGTAGGGGACAATGAGCAGTTCTTC
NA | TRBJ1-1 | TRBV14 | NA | CASSRAASGAFF | TGTGCCAGCAGCCGGGCGGCGTCAGGCGCTTTCTTT
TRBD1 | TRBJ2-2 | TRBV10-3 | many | CAISEPRTGAFAGELFF | TGTGCCATCAGTGAGCCGAGGACAGGGGCGTTCGCCGGGGAGCTGTTTTTT
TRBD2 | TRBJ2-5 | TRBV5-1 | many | CASSEPIAGGPQETQYF | TGCGCCAGCAGCGAGCCCATAGCGGGAGGGCCCCAAGAGACCCAGTACTTC
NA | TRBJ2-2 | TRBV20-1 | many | CSASGSTGELFF | TGCAGTGCTAGCGGGAGCACCGGGGAGCTGTTTTTT
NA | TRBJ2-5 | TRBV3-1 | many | CASSQERARETQYF | TGTGCCAGCAGCCAAGAAAGGGCGCGGGAGACCCAGTACTTC
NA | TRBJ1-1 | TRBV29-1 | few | CSIRRGTGVTEAFF | TGCAGCATTCGGAGGGGGACGGGGGTGACTGAAGCTTTCTTT
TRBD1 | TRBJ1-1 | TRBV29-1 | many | CSVDRTGGGTEAFF | TGCAGCGTTGATAGGACAGGGGGAGGGACTGAAGCTTTCTTT
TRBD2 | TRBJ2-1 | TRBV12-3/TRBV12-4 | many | CASSFQAGAHNEQFF | TGTGCCAGCAGTTTCCAAGCGGGAGCTCACAATGAGCAGTTCTTC
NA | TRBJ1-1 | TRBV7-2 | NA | CAITGDPNTEAFF | TGTGCCATCACCGGGGACCCGAACACTGAAGCTTTCTTT
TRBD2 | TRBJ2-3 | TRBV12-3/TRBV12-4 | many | CASTGIAGGGATDTQYF | TGTGCCAGCACTGGTATCGCTGGCGGGGGGGCAACAGATACGCAGTATTTT
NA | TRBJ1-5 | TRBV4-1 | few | CASSREMARYSNQPQHF | TGCGCCAGCAGCCGTGAGATGGCACGGTATAGCAATCAGCCCCAGCATTTT
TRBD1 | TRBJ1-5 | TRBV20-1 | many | CSALTGVSNQPQHF | TGCAGTGCTCTGACAGGGGTTAGCAATCAGCCCCAGCATTTT
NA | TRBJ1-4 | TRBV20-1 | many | CSARDSGLGMEEKLFF | TGCAGTGCTAGAGATTCTGGGCTCGGGATGGAGGAAAAACTGTTTTTT
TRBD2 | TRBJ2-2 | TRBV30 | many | CAWSVGLAGTGELFF | TGTGCCTGGAGTGTAGGGCTAGCGGGTACCGGGGAGCTGTTTTTT
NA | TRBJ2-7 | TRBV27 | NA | CASGEPGTLVWEQYF | TGTGCCAGCGGGGAGCCCGGGACCCTGGTGTGGGAGCAGTACTTC
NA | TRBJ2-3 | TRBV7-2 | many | CASTPEKDTQYF | TGTGCCAGCACACCAGAGAAAGATACGCAGTATTTT
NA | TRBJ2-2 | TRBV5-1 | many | CASSLGTTRGTGELFF | TGCGCCAGCAGCTTGGGGACTACGAGAGGGACCGGGGAGCTGTTTTTT
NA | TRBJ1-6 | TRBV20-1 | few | CSARDFVGSSPLHF | TGCAGTGCTAGAGATTTTGTAGGGAGCTCACCCCTCCACTTT
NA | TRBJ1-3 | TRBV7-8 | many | CASSAIYFSGNTIYF | TGTGCCAGCAGCGCCATCTACTTTTCTGGAAACACCATATATTTT
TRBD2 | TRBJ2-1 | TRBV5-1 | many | CASSLLAGGPGDEQFF | TGCGCCAGCAGCCTGTTAGCGGGAGGGCCTGGGGATGAGCAGTTCTTC
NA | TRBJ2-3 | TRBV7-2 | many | CASSLNTQGSQYF | TGTGCCAGCAGCTTAAACACACAGGGATCGCAGTATTTT
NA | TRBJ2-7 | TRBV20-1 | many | CSASPKRSSSYEQYF | TGCAGTGCTAGCCCTAAGCGGTCAAGCTCCTACGAGCAGTACTTC
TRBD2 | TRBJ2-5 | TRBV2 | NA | CASSQTSGRETQYF | TGTGCCAGCAGTCAGACTAGCGGGAGAGAGACCCAGTACTTC
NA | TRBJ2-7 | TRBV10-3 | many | CATKGLGNYEQYF | TGTGCCACCAAAGGACTGGGAAACTACGAGCAGTACTTC
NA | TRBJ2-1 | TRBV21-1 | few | CASSPRQLPRDNEQFF | TGTGCCAGCAGCCCCCGACAGCTCCCGAGGGACAATGAGCAGTTCTTC
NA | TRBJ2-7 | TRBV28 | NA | CANNMGRGEQYF | TGTGCCAACAACATGGGGCGCGGCGAGCAGTACTTC
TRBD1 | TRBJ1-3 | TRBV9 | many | CASSPLSPGGHGNTIYF | TGTGCCAGCAGCCCACTCTCACCAGGGGGACATGGAAACACCATATATTTT
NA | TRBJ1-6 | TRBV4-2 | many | CASTTFPNNSPLHF | TGTGCCAGCACGACTTTCCCCAATAATTCACCCCTCCACTTT
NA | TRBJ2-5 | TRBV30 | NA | CAWSVNREKTQYF | TGTGCCTGGAGTGTAAACCGGGAGAAGACCCAGTACTTC
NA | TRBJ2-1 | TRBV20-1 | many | CSARDGYNEQFF | TGCAGTGCTAGAGATGGTTACAATGAGCAGTTCTTC
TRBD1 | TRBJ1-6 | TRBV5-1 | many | CASSPKPGTVNSPLHF | TGCGCCAGCAGCCCGAAGCCCGGGACAGTAAATTCACCCCTCCACTTT
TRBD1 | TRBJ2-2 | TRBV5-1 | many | CASSPTGARTGELFF | TGCGCCAGCAGCCCCACAGGGGCGCGAACCGGGGAGCTGTTTTTT
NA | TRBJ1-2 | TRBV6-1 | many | CASSERQYGYTF | TGTGCCAGCAGTGAGCGGCAGTATGGCTACACCTTC
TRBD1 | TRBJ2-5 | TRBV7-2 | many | CASSRTGVKETQYF | TGTGCCAGCAGCCGGACAGGAGTTAAGGAGACCCAGTACTTC
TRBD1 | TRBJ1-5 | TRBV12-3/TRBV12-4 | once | CASMKTGDGRPQHF | TGTGCCAGCATGAAGACAGGGGACGGCCGGCCCCAGCATTTT
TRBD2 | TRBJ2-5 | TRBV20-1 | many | CSARDGREETQYF | TGCAGTGCTAGGGACGGGAGGGAAGAGACCCAGTACTTC
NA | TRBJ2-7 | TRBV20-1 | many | CSASGGSYEQYF | TGCAGTGCTAGTGGAGGATCCTACGAGCAGTACTTC
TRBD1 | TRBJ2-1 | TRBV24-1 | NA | CATSGTGIGYNEQFF | TGTGCCACCAGCGGGACAGGGATTGGCTACAATGAGCAGTTCTTC
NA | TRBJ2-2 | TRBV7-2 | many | CASSLGGGRTGELFF | TGTGCCAGCAGCTTAGGAGGCGGGCGCACCGGGGAGCTGTTTTTT